This T cell receptor (beta chain) stems from a study of cytomegalovirus exposure and HLA in healthy donors. Overall study: Counted in an early data release were some 81 million unique TCRs from HLA-typed donors. Study results and limitations: Later, an analysis showed that TCR beta chains associated with HLA were more clonally expanded than others that were equally common.

Though nominally healthy at sampling, donors likely had unrecorded immune exposures. The study ran its PCR with 60 Vbeta and 13 Jbeta primers. The protocol was immunoSEQ multiplex PCR, while the TCRdb copy is restricted to in-frame clones and leaves out a portion. Of 210,000 or so clones listed, approximately 82% were seen once; the top ten hold approximately 0.5%. A word on this clone: The target antigen is unknown. One end of the junction varies from germline; a read error may be responsible.

The clonotype originates from a woman aged 40 to 50 in good health and CMV-seronegative. Input material: PBMCs.

The DNA of the CDR3 is TGTGCCAGCAGCGGGCCTGGGCCTGACGCTTTCTTT. Translated, it gives CASSGPGPDAFF. This rearrangement joins TRBV7-9 to TRBJ1-1, with no clear D. This CDR3 has 12 amino acids. Germline CDR1 SEHNR, CDR2 FQNEAQ (reference sequence).